Below, 10 T cell receptor beta chains from the same sample are listed, as sequenced in a study of T cell responses to AZD1222 COVID-19 vaccine. Measured with immunoSEQ multiplex PCR; TCRdb has only the in-frame clones, and not every one. The sample has around 120,000 clones, about 92% seen once. The sample here was peripheral blood, taken on day 0 of AZD1222 vaccination. Receptors were obtained from an adult in good health.

The chain recombines TRBV24-1 with TRBJ2-1, with D hard to call. The CDR3 has 12 residues. Trimming left V 3 bases short and J 4 bases short, with 3 bases between. The germline V gene encodes CDR1 KGHDR and CDR2 SFDVKD. CDR3 sequence: CATSDPYNEQFF. CDR3 DNA sequence: TGTGCCACCAGTGATCCGTACAATGAGCAGTTCTTC.

The chain has TRBV5-5 and TRBJ1-2; perhaps TRBD1 as D (5 bases). The CDR3 loop spans 14 amino acids. V gave up 1 base and J gave up 6 bases, with 13 bases separating them. CDR1 is SGHKS and CDR2 is YYEKEE in the germline V gene (reference sequence). As DNA, the CDR3 is TGTGCCAGCAGCTTGCAACCGGTCAGGGATGGCTACACCTTC. Amino acids: CASSLQPVRDGYTF.

V and J are TRBV19 and TRBJ2-1; 9 bases map to TRBD1. The CDR3 totals 15 residues. CDR1 and CDR2 from the germline V gene are LNHDA and SQIVND (reference sequence). The V segment lost 3 bases and the J segment 6 bases; nucleotides outside the gene matches: 6. The CDR3, as DNA: TGTGCCAGTAGTATTACGGGACAGGGTATCAATGAGCAGTTCTTC. It yields the protein CASSITGQGINEQFF. Supplemented by reference TRBV19 and TRBJ2-1, the full variable domain reads DGGITQSPKYLFRKEGQNVTLSCEQNLNHDAMYWYRQDPGQGLRLIYYSQIVNDFQKGDIAEGYSVSREKKESFPLTVTSAQKNPTAFYLCASSITGQGINEQFFGPGTRLTVL.

V and J are TRBV2 and TRBJ2-1, with D maybe TRBD1 (5 bases). The ends were cut back, 1 base at V and 6 bases at J, with 13 bases in the middle. The CDR3 has 15 residues. CDR1 is SNHLY and CDR2 is FYNNEI in the germline V gene. The CDR3 region is CASSEVGAAFNEQFF. CDR3 nucleotides: TGTGCCAGCAGTGAAGTAGGGGCCGCTTTCAATGAGCAGTTCTTC.

The chain employs TRBV7-8 and TRBJ2-4; D may be TRBD2 (5 bases). V lost 5 bases to trimming and J lost 0 bases, with 17 bases between them. The CDR3 contains 17 residues. In germline, CDR1 is SGHVS, CDR2 FQNEAQ. CDR3 DNA: TGTGCCAGCAGCCAACTAGGGAGTCAGCTAGCCAAAAACATTCAGTACTTC. Translation gives CASSQLGSQLAKNIQYF.

The V gene is TRBV6-5, the J gene TRBJ2-7, with 11 bases aligning to TRBD1. The CDR3 is made up of 14 amino acids. Germline assignment: CDR1 MNHEY and CDR2 SVGAGI. The V gene end was trimmed by 4 bases and the J gene end by 7 bases; junction bases not matched to a gene: 6. CDR3 residues: CASSSGTGGKEQYF. Written as DNA, the CDR3 is TGTGCCAGCAGTTCCGGGACAGGGGGGAAGGAGCAGTACTTC.

V gene TRBV4-1 combines with J gene TRBJ2-3; 8 positions agree with TRBD2. Germline V CDR1 and CDR2: MGHRA, YSYEKL. The CDR3 sequence is 17 residues long. V lost 0 bases to trimming and J lost 4 bases; unmatched junction nucleotides: 9. The CDR3: CASSQEGLAGSADTQYF. CDR3 sequence (DNA): TGCGCCAGCAGCCAAGAAGGGCTAGCGGGTTCAGCAGATACGCAGTATTTT.

The chain links TRBV6-5 to TRBJ1-2, with D tentatively TRBD1 (5 bases). The V gene lost 2 bases and the J gene lost 6 bases, with 16 bases spanning the gap. Germline CDR1 reads MNHEY; CDR2 reads SVGAGI. The CDR3 runs 15 residues. As DNA, the CDR3 is TGTGCCAGCAGTTACCAGGGAGGTCGAGGAGATGGCTACACCTTC. This translates into CASSYQGGRGDGYTF.

This chain joins TRBV6-5 and TRBJ2-1; the D is unclear. The CDR3 runs to 13 residues. Germline V gene data show CDR1 as MNHEY and CDR2 as SVGAGI. Trimming cost V 0 bases and J 4 bases, with 4 bases left between them. The CDR3 sequence is CASSYSTYNEQFF. In nucleotides, the CDR3 is TGTGCCAGCAGTTACTCTACGTACAATGAGCAGTTCTTC.

This chain uses TRBV7-9 with TRBJ1-4, with no clear D. The V and J ends lost 3 bases and 0 bases respectively, with 8 bases between them. CDR1 is SEHNR, CDR2 FQNEAQ, per germline (reference sequence). This CDR3 is built from 15 residues. The CDR3 DNA sequence: TGTGCCAGCAGCTTGGCTTCCTCAACTAATGAAAAACTGTTTTTT. Protein: CASSLASSTNEKLFF.